Following are 3 T cell receptor beta chains from one sample sequenced in a study of vaccination and CD4 T cells after COVID-19. Treatment in this sample: roughly 11-day PBMC culture with coronavirus spike peptide pools or control peptides (ViraFEST assay). No antigen has been assigned to these receptors. The Oncomine TCR Beta short-read assay was applied to DNA of cultured CD4+ T cells. TCRdb re-called the PCR reads with MiXCR, one entry per CDR3 protein. The sample has 10,000 to 15,000 distinct CDR3 sequences, about two fifths seen once. The sample was CD4+ T cells from blood, cultured in vitro, taken before SARS-CoV-2 vaccination. These receptor sequences come from a human donor who had recovered from COVID-19.

The chain has TRBV7-2 and TRBJ1-5; 7 nucleotides agree with TRBD1. This CDR3 is 15 amino acids long. V gave up 1 base and J gave up 2 bases; unmatched junction bases: 2. CDR1 is SGHTA and CDR2 is FQGNSA in the germline V gene. The CDR3 coding sequence is TGTGCCAGCAGCTTAGATGGACAGGGCAATCAGCCCCAGCATTTT. Translating it yields CASSLDGQGNQPQHF.

V is TRBV7-6 and J is TRBJ1-1, with TRBD1 matching 7 bases. CDR3 length equals 14 residues. The V and J ends lost 5 bases and 3 bases, in that order; junction bases with no gene match: 6. CDR1 is SGHVS, CDR2 FNYEAQ, per germline. The CDR3 nucleotides read TGTGCCAGCAGCAGCCGACAGGGCGACACTGAAGCTTTCTTT. The encoded protein is CASSSRQGDTEAFF. Full variable domain (outside the CDR3, taken from reference TRBV7-6 and TRBJ1-1): GAGVSQSPRYKVTKRGQDVALRCDPISGHVSLYWYRQALGQGPEFLTYFNYEAQQDKSGLPNDRFSAERPEGSISTLTIQRTEQRDSAMYRCASSSRQGDTEAFFGQGTRLTVV.

This clonotype was detected a few times. V usage is TRBV7-9 and J usage is TRBJ1-1; D is unresolved. CDR3 length: 11 residues. V lost 5 bases and J 8 bases, leaving 9 bases between the germline ends. The V gene's germline CDR1 is SEHNR and CDR2 FQNEAQ (reference sequence). The CDR3 reads CASSDTIEAFF. In DNA, the CDR3 is TGTGCCAGCAGCGACACGATAGAAGCTTTCTTT.